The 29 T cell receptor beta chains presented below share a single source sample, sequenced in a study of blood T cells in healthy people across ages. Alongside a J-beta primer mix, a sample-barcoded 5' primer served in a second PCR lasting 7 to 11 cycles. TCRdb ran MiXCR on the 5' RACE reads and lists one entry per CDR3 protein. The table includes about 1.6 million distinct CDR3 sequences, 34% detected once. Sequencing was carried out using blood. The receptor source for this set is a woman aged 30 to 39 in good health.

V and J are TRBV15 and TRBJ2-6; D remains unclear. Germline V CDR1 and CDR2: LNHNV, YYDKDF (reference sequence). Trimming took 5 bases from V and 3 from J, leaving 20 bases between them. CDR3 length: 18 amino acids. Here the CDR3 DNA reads TGTGCCACCAGCTCCCCGTACCTCGCCGTAGGTGGGGCCAACGTCCTGACTTTC. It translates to CATSSPYLAVGGANVLTF.

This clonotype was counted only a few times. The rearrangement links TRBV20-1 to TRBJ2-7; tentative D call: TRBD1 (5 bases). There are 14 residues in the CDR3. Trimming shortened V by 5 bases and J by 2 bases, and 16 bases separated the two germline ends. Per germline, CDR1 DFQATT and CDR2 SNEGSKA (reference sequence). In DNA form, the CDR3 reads TGCAGTGCTCCGTCAGGGCAGGACCCCTACGAGCAGTACTTC. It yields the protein CSAPSGQDPYEQYF.

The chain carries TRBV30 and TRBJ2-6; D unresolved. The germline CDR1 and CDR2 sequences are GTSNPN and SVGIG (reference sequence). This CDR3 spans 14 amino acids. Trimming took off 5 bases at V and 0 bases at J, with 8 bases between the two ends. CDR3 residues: CAWSHFSGANVLTF. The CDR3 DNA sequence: TGTGCCTGGTCACATTTCTCTGGGGCCAACGTCCTGACTTTC.

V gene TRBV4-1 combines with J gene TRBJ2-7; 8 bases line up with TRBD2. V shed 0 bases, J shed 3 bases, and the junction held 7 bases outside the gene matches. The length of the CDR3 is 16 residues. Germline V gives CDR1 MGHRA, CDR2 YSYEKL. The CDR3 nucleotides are TGCGCCAGCAGCCAAGATCTTGGGACTAGTAGCTACGAGCAGTACTTC. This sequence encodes CASSQDLGTSSYEQYF.

The CDR3 is CASSGPDRGQYNEQFF. The CDR3 DNA reads as TGTGCCTCGAGTGGTCCCGACAGGGGCCAATACAATGAGCAGTTCTTC. The chain joins TRBV24-1 to TRBJ2-1, with 8 bases aligning to TRBD1. Germline V gene data show CDR1 as KGHDR and CDR2 as SFDVKD. CDR3 length: 16 residues. Unmatched junction bases numbered 16, after V lost 12 bases and J lost 4 bases.

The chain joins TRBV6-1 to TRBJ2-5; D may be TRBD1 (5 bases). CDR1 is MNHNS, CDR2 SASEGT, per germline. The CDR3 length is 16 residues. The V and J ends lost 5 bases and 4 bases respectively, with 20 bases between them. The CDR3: CASSRFSVGLGETQYF. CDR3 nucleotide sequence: TGTGCCAGCAGTCGTTTTAGTGTGGGGCTAGGAGAGACCCAGTACTTC.

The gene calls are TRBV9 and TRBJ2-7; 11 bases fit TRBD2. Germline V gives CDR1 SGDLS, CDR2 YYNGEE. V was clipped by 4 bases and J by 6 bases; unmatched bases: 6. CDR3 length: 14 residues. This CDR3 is CASSNSGGAAEQYF. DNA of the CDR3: TGTGCCAGCAGCAATAGCGGGGGGGCAGCCGAGCAGTACTTC.

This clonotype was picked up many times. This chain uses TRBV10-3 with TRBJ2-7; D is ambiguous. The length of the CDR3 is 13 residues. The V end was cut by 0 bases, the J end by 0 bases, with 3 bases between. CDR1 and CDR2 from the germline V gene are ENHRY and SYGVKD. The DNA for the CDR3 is TGTGCCATCAGTGAGTCGGCCTCCTACGAGCAGTACTTC. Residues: CAISESASYEQYF.

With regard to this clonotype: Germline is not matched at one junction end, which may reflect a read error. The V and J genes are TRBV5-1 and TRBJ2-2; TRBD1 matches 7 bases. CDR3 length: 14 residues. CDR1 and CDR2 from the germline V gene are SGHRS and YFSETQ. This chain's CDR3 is CASSFTGVTGELFF. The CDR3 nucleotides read TGCGCTAGCAGCTTTACAGGGGTCACCGGGGAGCTGTTTTTT.

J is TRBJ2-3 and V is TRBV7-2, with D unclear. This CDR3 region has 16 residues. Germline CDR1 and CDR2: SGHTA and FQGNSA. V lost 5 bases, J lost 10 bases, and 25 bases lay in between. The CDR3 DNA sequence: TGTGCCAGCAGCCTTCAAGCCCGACCAGTTCCCGATGCGCAGTATTTT. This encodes CASSLQARPVPDAQYF.

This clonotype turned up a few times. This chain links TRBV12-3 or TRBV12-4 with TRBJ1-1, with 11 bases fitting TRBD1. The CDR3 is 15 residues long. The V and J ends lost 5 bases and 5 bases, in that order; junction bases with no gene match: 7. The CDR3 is CASSIRDRGGTEAFF. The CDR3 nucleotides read TGTGCCAGCAGTATCCGGGACAGGGGGGGGACTGAAGCTTTCTTT.

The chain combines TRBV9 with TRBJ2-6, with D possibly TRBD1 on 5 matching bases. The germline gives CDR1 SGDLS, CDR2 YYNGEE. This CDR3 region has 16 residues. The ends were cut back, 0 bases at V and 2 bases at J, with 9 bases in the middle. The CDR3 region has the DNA TGTGCCAGCAGCGTAGTAGGGGCGGCTGGGGCCAACGTCCTGACTTTC. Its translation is CASSVVGAAGANVLTF. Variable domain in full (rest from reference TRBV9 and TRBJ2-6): DSGVTQTPKHLITATGQRVTLRCSPRSGDLSVYWYQQSLDQGLQFLIQYYNGEERAKGNILERFSAQQFPDLHSELNLSSLELGDSALYFCASSVVGAAGANVLTFGAGSRLTVL.

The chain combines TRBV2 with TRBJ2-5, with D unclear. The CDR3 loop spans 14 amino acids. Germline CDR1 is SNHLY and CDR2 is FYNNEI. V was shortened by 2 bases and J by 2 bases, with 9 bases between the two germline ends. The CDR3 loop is CASSEMGGQETQYF. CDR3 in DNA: TGTGCCAGCAGTGAAATGGGCGGACAAGAGACCCAGTACTTC.

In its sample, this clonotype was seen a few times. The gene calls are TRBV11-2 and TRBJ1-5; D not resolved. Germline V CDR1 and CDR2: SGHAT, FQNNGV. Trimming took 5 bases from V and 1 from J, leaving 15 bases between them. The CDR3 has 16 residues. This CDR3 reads CASSPGLAPSNQPQHF. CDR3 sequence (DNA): TGTGCCAGCAGCCCCGGGTTGGCCCCAAGCAATCAGCCCCAGCATTTT.

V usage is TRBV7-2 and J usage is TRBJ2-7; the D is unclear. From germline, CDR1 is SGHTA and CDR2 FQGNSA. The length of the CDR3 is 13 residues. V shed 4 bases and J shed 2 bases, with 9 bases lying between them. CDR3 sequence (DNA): TGTGCCAGCAGCTCCCCCCTCCCCTACGAGCAGTACTTC. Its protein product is CASSSPLPYEQYF.

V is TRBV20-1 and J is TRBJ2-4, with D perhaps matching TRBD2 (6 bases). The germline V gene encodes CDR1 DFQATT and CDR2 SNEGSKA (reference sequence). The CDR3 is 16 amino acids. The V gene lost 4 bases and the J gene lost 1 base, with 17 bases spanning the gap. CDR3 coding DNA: TGCAGTGCTACCTGGACTACCCCAGGTGCCAAAAACATTCAGTACTTC. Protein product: CSATWTTPGAKNIQYF.

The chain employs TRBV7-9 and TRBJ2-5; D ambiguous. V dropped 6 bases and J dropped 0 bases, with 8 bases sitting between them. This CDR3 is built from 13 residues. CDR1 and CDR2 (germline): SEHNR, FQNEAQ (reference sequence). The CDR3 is CASRYSDQETQYF. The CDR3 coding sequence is TGTGCCAGCAGATACAGTGACCAAGAGACCCAGTACTTC.

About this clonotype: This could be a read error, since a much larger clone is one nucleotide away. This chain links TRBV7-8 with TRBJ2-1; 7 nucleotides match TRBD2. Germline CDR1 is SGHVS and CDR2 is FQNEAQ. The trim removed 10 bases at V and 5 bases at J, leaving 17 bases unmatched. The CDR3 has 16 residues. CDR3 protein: CANNTPFGGGNNEQFF. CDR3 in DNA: TGTGCCAACAACACTCCCTTTGGGGGGGGTAACAATGAGCAGTTCTTC.

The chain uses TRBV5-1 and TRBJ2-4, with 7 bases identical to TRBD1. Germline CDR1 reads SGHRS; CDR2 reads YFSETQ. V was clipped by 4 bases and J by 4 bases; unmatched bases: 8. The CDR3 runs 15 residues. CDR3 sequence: CASSPMPGQKNIQYF. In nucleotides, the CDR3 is TGCGCCAGCAGCCCGATGCCGGGACAGAAAAACATTCAGTACTTC.

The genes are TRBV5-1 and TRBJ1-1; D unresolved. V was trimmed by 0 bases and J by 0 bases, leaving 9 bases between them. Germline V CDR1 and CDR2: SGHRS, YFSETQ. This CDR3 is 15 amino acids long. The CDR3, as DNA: TGCGCCAGCAGCTTGGCAGAACGACTGAACACTGAAGCTTTCTTT. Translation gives CASSLAERLNTEAFF. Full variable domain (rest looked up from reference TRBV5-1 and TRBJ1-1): KAGVTQTPRYLIKTRGQQVTLSCSPISGHRSVSWYQQTPGQGLQFLFEYFSETQRNKGNFPGRFSGRQFSNSRSEMNVSTLELGDSALYLCASSLAERLNTEAFFGQGTRLTVV.

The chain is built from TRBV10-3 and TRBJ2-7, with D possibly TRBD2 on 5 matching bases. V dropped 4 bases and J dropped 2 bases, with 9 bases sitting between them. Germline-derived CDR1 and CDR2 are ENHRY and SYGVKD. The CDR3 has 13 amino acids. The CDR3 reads CAISAGETYEQYF. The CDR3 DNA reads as TGTGCCATCAGTGCTGGGGAGACCTACGAGCAGTACTTC.

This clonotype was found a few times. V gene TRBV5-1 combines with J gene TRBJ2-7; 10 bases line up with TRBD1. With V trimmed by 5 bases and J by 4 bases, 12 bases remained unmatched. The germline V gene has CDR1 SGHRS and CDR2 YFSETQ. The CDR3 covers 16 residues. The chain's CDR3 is CASSSQRQGARYEQYF. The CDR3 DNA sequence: TGCGCCAGCAGTTCTCAAAGACAGGGGGCGAGGTACGAGCAGTACTTC.

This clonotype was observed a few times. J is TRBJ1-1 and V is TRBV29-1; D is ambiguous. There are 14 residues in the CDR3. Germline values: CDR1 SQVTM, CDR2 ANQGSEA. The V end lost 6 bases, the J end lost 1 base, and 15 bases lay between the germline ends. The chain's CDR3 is CSVPPGGPNTEAFF. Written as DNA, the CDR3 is TGCAGCGTCCCCCCCGGAGGGCCGAACACTGAAGCTTTCTTT.

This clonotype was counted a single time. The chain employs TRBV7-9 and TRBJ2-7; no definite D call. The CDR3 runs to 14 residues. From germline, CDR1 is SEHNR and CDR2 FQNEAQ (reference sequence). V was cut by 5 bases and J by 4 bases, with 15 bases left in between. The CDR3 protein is CASSEPSRAYEQYF. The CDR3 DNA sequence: TGTGCCAGCAGCGAACCATCCCGGGCTTACGAGCAGTACTTC. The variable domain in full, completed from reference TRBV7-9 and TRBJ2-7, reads DTGVSQNPRHKITKRGQNVTFRCDPISEHNRLYWYRQTLGQGPEFLTYFQNEAQLEKSRLLSDRFSAERPKGSFSTLEIQRTEQGDSAMYLCASSEPSRAYEQYFGPGTRLTVT.

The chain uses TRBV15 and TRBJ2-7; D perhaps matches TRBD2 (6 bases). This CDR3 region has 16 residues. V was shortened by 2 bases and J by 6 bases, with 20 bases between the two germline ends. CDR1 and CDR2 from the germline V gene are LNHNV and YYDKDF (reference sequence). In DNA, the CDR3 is TGTGCCACCAGCAGATTTCCCACTAGCCGGGAACGCGAGCAGTACTTC. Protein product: CATSRFPTSREREQYF.

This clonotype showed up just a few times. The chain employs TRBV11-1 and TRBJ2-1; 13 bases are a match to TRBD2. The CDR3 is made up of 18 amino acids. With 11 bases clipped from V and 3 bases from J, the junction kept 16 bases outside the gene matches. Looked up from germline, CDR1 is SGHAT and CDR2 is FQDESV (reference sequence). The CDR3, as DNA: TGTGCCTCACGGGGACAGCGGACTAGCGGGAGTCTCTACAATGAGCAGTTCTTC. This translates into CASRGQRTSGSLYNEQFF.

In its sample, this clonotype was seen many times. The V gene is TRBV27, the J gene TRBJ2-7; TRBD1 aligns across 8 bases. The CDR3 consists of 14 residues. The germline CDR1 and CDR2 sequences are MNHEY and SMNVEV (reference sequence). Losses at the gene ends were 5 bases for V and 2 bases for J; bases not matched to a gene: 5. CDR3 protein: CASSRDRGPYEQYF. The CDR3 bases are TGTGCCAGCAGTCGCGACAGGGGCCCCTACGAGCAGTACTTC.

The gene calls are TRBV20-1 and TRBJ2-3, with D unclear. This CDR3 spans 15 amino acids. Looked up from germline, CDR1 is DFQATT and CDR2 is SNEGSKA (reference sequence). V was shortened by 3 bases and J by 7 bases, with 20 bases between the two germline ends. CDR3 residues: CSASTRTPAGYTQYF. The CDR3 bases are TGCAGTGCTAGTACCCGGACCCCCGCCGGATATACGCAGTATTTT.

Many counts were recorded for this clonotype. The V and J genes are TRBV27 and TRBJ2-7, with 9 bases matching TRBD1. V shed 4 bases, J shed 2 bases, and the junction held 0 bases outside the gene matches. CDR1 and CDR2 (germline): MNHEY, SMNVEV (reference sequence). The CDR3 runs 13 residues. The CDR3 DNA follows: TGTGCCAGCAGTTGGACAGGGGCCTACGAGCAGTACTTC. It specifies CASSWTGAYEQYF.